What follows are 16 T cell receptor beta chains derived from one specimen sequenced in a study of blood T cells in healthy people across ages. The use of a sample-barcoded 5' primer and a J-beta primer mix characterized a second PCR of roughly 6 to 11 cycles. One entry per CDR3 protein, called by TCRdb with MiXCR from the 5' RACE reads. The data contain some 920,000 distinct CDR3 sequences, roughly half of them singletons. The sequencing sample was made of blood. The receptors here all came from a woman aged 55-75 years in good health.

This chain links TRBV5-1 with TRBJ2-1; D is possibly TRBD1 or TRBD2 (5 bases each). V lost 0 bases, J lost 9 bases, and 13 bases lay in between. Per the germline V gene, CDR1 is SGHRS and CDR2 is YFSETQ. CDR3 size: 14 residues. For the CDR3, the DNA is TGCGCCAGCAGCTTGGTTCAGGGTGGGGGTGAGCAGTTCTTC. Its protein product is CASSLVQGGGEQFF.

The sample holds a few counts of this clonotype. V is TRBV4-3 and J is TRBJ2-6; D is perhaps TRBD1 (6 bases). Trimming removed 2 bases from V and 1 base from J, with 9 bases in between. The CDR3 runs 16 residues. Germline lookup yields CDR1 LGHNA and CDR2 YSLEER. CDR3 bases: TGCGCCAGCAGCCAACTTACAGGGTCTGGGGCCAACGTCCTGACTTTC. Its protein product is CASSQLTGSGANVLTF.

This chain connects TRBV10-3 to TRBJ2-7, with D unresolved. The CDR3 is 15 residues long. CDR1 is ENHRY and CDR2 is SYGVKD in the germline V gene. The germline V and J ends were trimmed by 6 bases and 0 bases, with 15 bases remaining between them. DNA for the CDR3: TGTGCCATCAGCCGCGGACGGTCTGACTCCTACGAGCAGTACTTC. Its protein product is CAISRGRSDSYEQYF.

This chain joins TRBV3-1 and TRBJ2-1, with TRBD2 matching over 12 bases. V dropped 4 bases and J dropped 10; count of bases not matched to a gene: 11. CDR1 and CDR2 from the germline V gene are LGHDT and YNNKEL (reference sequence). The CDR3 covers 16 residues. The CDR3 bases are TGTGCCAGCAGCCGAGATCGACTAGCGGGAGAGGGGGAGCAGTTCTTC. Protein: CASSRDRLAGEGEQFF.

This clonotype was seen many times. This chain links TRBV10-3 with TRBJ2-6, with 12 bases matching TRBD2. The CDR3 sequence is 17 residues long. Germline V gene sequence: CDR1 ENHRY, CDR2 SYGVKD. The V segment lost 8 bases and the J segment 1 base; nucleotides outside the gene matches: 6. CDR3 nucleotides: TGTGCCATCCGAGGGGGACTAGCGGGTTCTGGGGCCAACGTCCTGACTTTC. This encodes CAIRGGLAGSGANVLTF.

V gene TRBV29-1 combines with J gene TRBJ1-1; D not resolved. This CDR3 region has 11 residues. Trimming stripped 0 bases from V and 8 bases from J, with 7 bases between. Looked up from germline, CDR1 is SQVTM and CDR2 is ANQGSEA. The CDR3 nucleotides read TGCAGCGTTGAAGAATTCAGAGAAGCTTTCTTT. Residues: CSVEEFREAFF.

Notes on this clonotype: One end of the junction varies from germline; a read error may be responsible. The V and J genes are TRBV20-1 and TRBJ2-7, with 8 bases identical to TRBD2. Germline CDR1 reads DFQATT; CDR2 reads SNEGSKA (reference sequence). The CDR3 has 17 residues. The CDR3 nucleotides read TGCAGTGCTGGAGATCATACCACTAGCGGTTTCTCCTACGAGCAGTACTTC. Translated, it gives CSAGDHTTSGFSYEQYF.

The V gene is TRBV9, the J gene TRBJ2-7; the D gene is possibly TRBD1 (5 bases). Per the germline V gene, CDR1 is SGDLS and CDR2 is YYNGEE. V lost 0 bases and J 6 bases, leaving 13 bases between the germline ends. The CDR3 contains 14 residues. The DNA of the CDR3 is TGTGCCAGCAGCGTAGACCCTTCTAGGGGCGAGCAGTACTTC. Translating it yields CASSVDPSRGEQYF.

This clonotype was observed a handful of times. This chain joins TRBV29-1 and TRBJ2-1, with 13 bases fitting TRBD2. This CDR3 spans 14 amino acids. Germline V gene data show CDR1 as SQVTM and CDR2 as ANQGSEA. V lost 8 bases and J lost 5; bases outside the gene matches: 6. CDR3 bases: TGCAGCTCCCGACTAGCGGGAGGTGACAATGAGCAGTTCTTC. Amino acids: CSSRLAGGDNEQFF.

This clonotype has a handful of counts. The chain carries TRBV6-4 and TRBJ2-3, with D hard to call. Germline loops: CDR1 MRHNA, CDR2 SNTAGT. The ends were cut back, 0 bases at V and 1 base at J, with 8 bases in the middle. This CDR3 spans 15 amino acids. In DNA form, the CDR3 reads TGTGCCAGCAGTGACTCTGGACGGGGCACAGATACGCAGTATTTT. Translated: CASSDSGRGTDTQYF.

In DNA, the CDR3 is TGCGCCAGCAGCCAAAACAGGTTTGGCACAGATACGCAGTATTTT. Translated: CASSQNRFGTDTQYF. V and J are TRBV4-3 and TRBJ2-3; possibly TRBD1 for D (5 bases). CDR3 length equals 15 residues. Germline-derived CDR1 and CDR2 are LGHNA and YSLEER. Trimming shortened V by 2 bases and J by 1 base, and 10 bases separated the two germline ends.

The chain employs TRBV4-3 and TRBJ2-4, with D tentatively TRBD2 (6 bases). Germline-derived CDR1 and CDR2 are LGHNA and YSLEER. With 0 bases removed from V and 5 bases from J, the gap between germline ends came to 14 bases. The CDR3 is 16 amino acids. DNA of the CDR3: TGCGCCAGCAGCCAAGATTGGCGGAGGGTTGAAAACATTCAGTACTTC. Amino acids: CASSQDWRRVENIQYF.

This clonotype has a handful of counts. The CDR3 loop is CAAGSVLEVGADTQYF. CDR3 nucleotide sequence: TGTGCCGCTGGTTCGGTACTAGAAGTCGGCGCAGATACGCAGTATTTT. This chain uses TRBV28 with TRBJ2-3, with D possibly TRBD2 on 5 matching bases. V was shortened by 11 bases and J by 4 bases, with 25 bases between the two germline ends. CDR3 length: 16 residues. The V gene's germline CDR1 is MDHEN and CDR2 SYDVKM.

The rearrangement joins TRBV27 to TRBJ1-2; TRBD1 might be the D (5 bases). CDR1 and CDR2 from the germline V gene are MNHEY and SMNVEV (reference sequence). The ends were cut back, 6 bases at V and 4 bases at J, with 12 bases in the middle. This CDR3 comprises 13 residues. The CDR3 is CASSRDRFYGYTF. The CDR3 coding sequence is TGTGCCAGCAGCCGTGACAGATTCTATGGCTACACCTTC.

The rearrangement joins TRBV4-1 to TRBJ2-7, with 7 bases lining up with TRBD2. J was trimmed by 3 bases and V by 2 bases; bases with no gene match: 7. Germline V CDR1 and CDR2: MGHRA, YSYEKL. CDR3 length: 15 residues. The CDR3 DNA follows: TGCGCCAGCAGCCAACGAGGCGGGAGAAGCTACGAGCAGTACTTC. Protein sequence: CASSQRGGRSYEQYF.

The chain carries TRBV7-2 and TRBJ2-1, with D perhaps matching TRBD1 (5 bases). The end of the DNA aligns better with TRBJ2-7, so the J call may be wrong. CDR1 and CDR2 (germline): SGHTA, FQGNSA. The CDR3 has 14 amino acids. In nucleotides, the CDR3 is TGTGCCAGCTCAAAAGGGGCAGGGTACAATGAGCAGTACTTC. It specifies CASSKGAGYNEQYF.